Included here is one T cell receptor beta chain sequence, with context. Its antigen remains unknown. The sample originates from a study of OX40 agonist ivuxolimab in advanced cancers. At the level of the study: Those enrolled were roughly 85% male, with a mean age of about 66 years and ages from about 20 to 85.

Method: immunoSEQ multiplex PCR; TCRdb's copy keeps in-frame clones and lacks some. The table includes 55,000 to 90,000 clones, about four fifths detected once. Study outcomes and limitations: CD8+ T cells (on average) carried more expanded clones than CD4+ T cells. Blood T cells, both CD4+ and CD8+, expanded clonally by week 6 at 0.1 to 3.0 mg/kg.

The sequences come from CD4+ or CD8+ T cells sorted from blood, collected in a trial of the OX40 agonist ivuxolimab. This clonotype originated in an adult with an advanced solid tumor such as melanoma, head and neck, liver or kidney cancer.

CDR3 in amino acids: CSVQDRAEQYF. Written as DNA, the CDR3 is TGCAGCGTTCAGGACAGGGCCGAGCAGTACTTC. The chain has TRBV29-1 and TRBJ2-7, with TRBD1 identical over 8 bases. V gave up 5 bases and J gave up 6 bases; unmatched junction bases: 3. The CDR3 is made up of 11 amino acids. Germline V gives CDR1 SQVTM, CDR2 ANQGSEA.